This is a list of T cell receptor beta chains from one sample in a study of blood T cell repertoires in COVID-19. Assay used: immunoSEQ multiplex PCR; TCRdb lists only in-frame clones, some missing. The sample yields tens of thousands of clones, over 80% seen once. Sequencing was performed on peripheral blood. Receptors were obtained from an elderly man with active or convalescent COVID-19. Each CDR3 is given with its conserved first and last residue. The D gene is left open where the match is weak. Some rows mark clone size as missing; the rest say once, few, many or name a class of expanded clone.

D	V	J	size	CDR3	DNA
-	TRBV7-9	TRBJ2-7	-	CASSLGWGAGLSYEQYF	TGTGCCAGCAGCTTAGGGTGGGGAGCAGGTCTGTCCTACGAGCAGTACTTC
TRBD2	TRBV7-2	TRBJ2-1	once	CASSLSGTSGRREQFF	TGTGCCAGCAGCTTATCCGGGACTAGCGGGCGCCGTGAGCAGTTCTTC
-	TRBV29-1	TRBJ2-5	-	CSVFYPPSVETQYF	TGCAGCGTTTTCTACCCTCCTAGCGTAGAGACCCAGTACTTC
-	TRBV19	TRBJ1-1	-	CASKRAGALNTEAFF	TGTGCCAGTAAGAGGGCAGGGGCTTTGAACACTGAAGCTTTCTTT
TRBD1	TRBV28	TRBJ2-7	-	CASRDRASSYEQYF	TGTGCCAGCAGGGACAGGGCCAGCTCCTACGAGCAGTACTTC
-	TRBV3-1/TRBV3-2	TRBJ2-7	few	CASSQVSSGLNSEQYF	TGTGCCAGCAGCCAAGTTTCGTCGGGACTGAACTCCGAGCAGTACTTC
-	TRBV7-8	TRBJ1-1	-	CASNLRGVETEAFF	TGTGCCAGCAACCTCAGGGGCGTAGAGACTGAAGCTTTCTTT
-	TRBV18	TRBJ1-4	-	CASSRDGNEKLFF	TGTGCCAGCTCCCGCGACGGGAATGAAAAACTGTTTTTT
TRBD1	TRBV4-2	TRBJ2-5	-	CASSQVQGTVQETQYF	TGTGCCAGCAGCCAAGTTCAGGGGACAGTACAAGAGACCCAGTACTTC
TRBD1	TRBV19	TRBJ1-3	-	CASIPGQGVFGNTIYF	TGTGCCAGTATCCCGGGACAGGGGGTTTTTGGAAACACCATATATTTT
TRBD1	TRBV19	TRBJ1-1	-	CASSMFPRTGMNTEAFF	TGTGCCAGTAGTATGTTCCCCAGGACAGGAATGAACACTGAAGCTTTCTTT
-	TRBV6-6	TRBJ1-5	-	CASSALTVSGQPQHF	TGTGCCAGCAGTGCACTGACAGTTTCAGGCCAGCCCCAGCATTTT
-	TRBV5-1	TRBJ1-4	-	CASSLGPLDNEKLFF	TGCGCCAGCAGCTTGGGCCCGTTAGATAATGAAAAACTGTTTTTT
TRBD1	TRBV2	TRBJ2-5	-	CASIETGEDETQYF	TGTGCCAGCATCGAGACAGGGGAGGATGAGACCCAGTACTTC
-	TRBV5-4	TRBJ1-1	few	CASSLGHRMNTEAFF	TGTGCCAGCAGCTTGGGGCACAGAATGAACACTGAAGCTTTCTTT
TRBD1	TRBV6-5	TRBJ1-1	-	CASSYFYRGGTEAFF	TGTGCCAGCAGTTACTTCTACAGGGGGGGCACTGAAGCTTTCTTT
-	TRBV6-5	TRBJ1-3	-	CASTSVNSGNTIYF	TGTGCCAGCACTTCAGTGAACTCTGGAAACACCATATATTTT
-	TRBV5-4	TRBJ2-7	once	CASSLAGTGKMYEQYF	TGTGCCAGCAGCTTGGCCGGTACAGGGAAAATGTACGAGCAGTACTTC
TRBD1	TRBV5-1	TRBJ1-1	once	CASVGQGNTEAFF	TGCGCCAGCGTTGGACAGGGGAACACTGAAGCTTTCTTT
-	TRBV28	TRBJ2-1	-	CASSLGHEQFF	TGTGCCAGCAGTTTGGGGCATGAGCAGTTCTTC
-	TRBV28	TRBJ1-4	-	CASAGATNEKLFF	TGTGCCAGCGCCGGTGCAACTAATGAAAAACTGTTTTTT
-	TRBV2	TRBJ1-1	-	CASSEARGSGDTEAFF	TGTGCCAGCAGTGAAGCGCGGGGGAGTGGAGACACTGAAGCTTTCTTT
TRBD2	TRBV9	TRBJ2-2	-	CASSVIAGGTGELFF	TGTGCCAGCAGCGTAATTGCGGGGGGCACCGGGGAGCTGTTTTTT
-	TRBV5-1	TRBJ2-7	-	CASSLSGNEQYF	TGCGCCAGCAGCTTGTCGGGGAACGAGCAGTACTTC
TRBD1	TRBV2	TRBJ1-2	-	CASKRGQGAAGYTF	TGTGCCAGCAAGAGGGGACAGGGGGCTGCTGGCTACACCTTC
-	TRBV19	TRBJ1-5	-	CASSIDRDVSNQPQHF	TGTGCCAGTAGTATAGATCGGGATGTTAGCAATCAGCCCCAGCATTTT
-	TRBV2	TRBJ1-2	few	CASSKGRENYGYTF	TGTGCCAGCAGCAAGGGGAGGGAAAACTATGGCTACACCTTC
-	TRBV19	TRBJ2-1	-	CASRPRTAGGEQFF	TGTGCCAGTAGACCCCGGACTGCCGGGGGTGAGCAGTTCTTC
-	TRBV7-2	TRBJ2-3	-	CASSPRSSGAPLGQYF	TGTGCCAGCAGCCCCCGGTCGTCAGGGGCCCCCCTTGGGCAGTATTTT
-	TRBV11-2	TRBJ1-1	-	CASSLEAGVAFF	TGTGCCAGCAGCTTAGAAGCAGGGGTGGCTTTCTTT
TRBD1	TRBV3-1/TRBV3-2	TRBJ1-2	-	CASSRQGANYGYTF	TGTGCCAGCAGTCGACAGGGGGCAAACTATGGCTACACCTTC
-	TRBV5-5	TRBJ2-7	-	CASSTQDTGSHEQYF	TGTGCCAGCAGCACCCAAGACACCGGGAGCCACGAGCAGTACTTC